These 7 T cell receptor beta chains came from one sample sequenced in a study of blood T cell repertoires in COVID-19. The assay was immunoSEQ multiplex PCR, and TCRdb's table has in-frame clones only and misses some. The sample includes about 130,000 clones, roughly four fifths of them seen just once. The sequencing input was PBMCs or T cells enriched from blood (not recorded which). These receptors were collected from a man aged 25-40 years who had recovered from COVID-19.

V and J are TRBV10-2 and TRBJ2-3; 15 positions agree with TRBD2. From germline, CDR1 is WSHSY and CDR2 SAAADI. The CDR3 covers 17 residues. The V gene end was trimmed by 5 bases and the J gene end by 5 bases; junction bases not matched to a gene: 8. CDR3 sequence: CASSKGLAGGEGDTQYF. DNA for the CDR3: TGCGCCAGCAGTAAGGGACTAGCGGGAGGCGAAGGAGATACGCAGTATTTT.

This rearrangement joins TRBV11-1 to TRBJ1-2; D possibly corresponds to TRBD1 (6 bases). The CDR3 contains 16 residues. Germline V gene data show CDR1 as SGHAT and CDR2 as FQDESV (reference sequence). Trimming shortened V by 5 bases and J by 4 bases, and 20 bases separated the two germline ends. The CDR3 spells CASSILRGQYLYGYTF. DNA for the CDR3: TGTGCCAGCAGCATTTTACGTGGACAGTATCTCTATGGCTACACCTTC.

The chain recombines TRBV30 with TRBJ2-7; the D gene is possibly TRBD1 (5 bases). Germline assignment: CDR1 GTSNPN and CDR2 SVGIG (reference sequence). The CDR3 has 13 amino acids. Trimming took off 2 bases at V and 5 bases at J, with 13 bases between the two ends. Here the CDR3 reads CAWSRGGSNEQYF. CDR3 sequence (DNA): TGTGCCTGGAGTAGGGGTGGGTCCAACGAGCAGTACTTC.

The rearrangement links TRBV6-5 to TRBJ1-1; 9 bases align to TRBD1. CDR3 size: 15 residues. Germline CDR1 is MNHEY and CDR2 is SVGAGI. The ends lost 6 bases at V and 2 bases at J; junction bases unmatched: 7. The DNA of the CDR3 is TGTGCCAGCAGCCTCCGGACAGGGGCAAACACTGAAGCTTTCTTT. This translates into CASSLRTGANTEAFF.

This CDR3 reads CASSIVPGSGEKLFF. The DNA of the CDR3 is TGTGCCAGTAGTATAGTTCCAGGGTCTGGTGAAAAACTGTTTTTT. The chain combines TRBV19 with TRBJ1-4, with D perhaps TRBD1 (5 bases). Germline-derived CDR1 and CDR2 are LNHDA and SQIVND (reference sequence). CDR3 size: 15 residues. The V and J ends lost 1 base and 7 bases respectively, with 13 bases between them.

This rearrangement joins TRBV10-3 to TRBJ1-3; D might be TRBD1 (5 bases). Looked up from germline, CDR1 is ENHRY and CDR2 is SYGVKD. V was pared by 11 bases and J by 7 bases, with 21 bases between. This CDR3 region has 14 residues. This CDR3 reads CASTLQAPGNTIYF. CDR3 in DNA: TGTGCCTCAACCCTGCAGGCCCCAGGGAACACCATATATTTT.

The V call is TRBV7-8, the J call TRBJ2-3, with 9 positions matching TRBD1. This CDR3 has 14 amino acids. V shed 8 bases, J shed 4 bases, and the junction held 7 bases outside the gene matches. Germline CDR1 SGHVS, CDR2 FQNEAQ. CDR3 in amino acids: CASGKQGASDTQYF. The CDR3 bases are TGTGCCAGCGGTAAACAGGGGGCCTCAGATACGCAGTATTTT.